Detailed here is one T cell receptor beta chain. The antigen remains undetermined. PCR amplification relied on 60 Vbeta primers (plus 13 Jbeta primers). Profiling relied on immunoSEQ multiplex PCR, and the TCRdb table lists in-frame clones only, not all of them. The sample contains about 110,000 clones, about 70% of which appear only once. Germline-derived CDR1 and CDR2 are SGHTA and FQGTGA. The V segment lost 5 bases and the J segment 3 bases; nucleotides outside the gene matches: 4. This CDR3 comprises 13 residues. The data were taken from a study of cytomegalovirus exposure and HLA in healthy donors. Findings and caveats of the study: A later analysis linked a missense DCLRE1C variant to TCR beta V- and J-gene trimming. Among immune exposure information, only CMV serostatus was available.

This TCR came from a woman in her fifties or sixties in good health and CMV-seropositive. The source material was PBMCs. The chain recombines TRBV7-3 with TRBJ2-7, with TRBD2 matching over 7 bases. The CDR3: CASSPGGGYEQYF. CDR3 DNA sequence: TGTGCCAGCAGCCCGGGGGGAGGCTACGAGCAGTACTTC.